This T cell receptor beta chain appears in the sequencing data of a study of blood T cells in healthy people across ages. The table lists this clonotype with a count of one. This CDR3 is built from 16 residues. The ends were cut back, 4 bases at V and 0 bases at J, with 11 bases in the middle. The V gene's germline CDR1 is SGHRS and CDR2 YFSETQ. Primers used in a second PCR of roughly 7 to 12 cycles were a sample-barcoded 5' primer and a J-beta primer mix. TCRdb reprocessed the 5' RACE reads with MiXCR, giving one entry per CDR3 protein. This table has some 1 million distinct CDR3 sequences, 40% to 55% appearing once.

This sequence originates from a woman aged 60 to 75 in good health. The sequenced material came from blood. The rearrangement links TRBV5-1 to TRBJ2-6, with D possibly being TRBD1 or TRBD2 (5 bases each). As DNA, the CDR3 is TGCGCCAGCAGCCCCGTGGGGGTCTCTGGGGCCAACGTCCTGACTTTC. Its protein is CASSPVGVSGANVLTF.